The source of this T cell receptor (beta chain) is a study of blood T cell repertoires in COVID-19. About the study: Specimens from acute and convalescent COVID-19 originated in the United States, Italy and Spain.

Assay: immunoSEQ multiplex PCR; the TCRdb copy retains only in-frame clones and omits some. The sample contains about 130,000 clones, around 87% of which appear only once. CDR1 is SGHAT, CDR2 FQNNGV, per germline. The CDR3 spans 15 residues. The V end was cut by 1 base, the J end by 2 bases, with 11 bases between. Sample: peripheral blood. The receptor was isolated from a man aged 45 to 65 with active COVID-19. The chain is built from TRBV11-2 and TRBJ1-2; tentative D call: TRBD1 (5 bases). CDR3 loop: CASSLVGGWNYGYTF. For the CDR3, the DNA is TGTGCCAGCAGCTTAGTGGGGGGATGGAACTATGGCTACACCTTC.